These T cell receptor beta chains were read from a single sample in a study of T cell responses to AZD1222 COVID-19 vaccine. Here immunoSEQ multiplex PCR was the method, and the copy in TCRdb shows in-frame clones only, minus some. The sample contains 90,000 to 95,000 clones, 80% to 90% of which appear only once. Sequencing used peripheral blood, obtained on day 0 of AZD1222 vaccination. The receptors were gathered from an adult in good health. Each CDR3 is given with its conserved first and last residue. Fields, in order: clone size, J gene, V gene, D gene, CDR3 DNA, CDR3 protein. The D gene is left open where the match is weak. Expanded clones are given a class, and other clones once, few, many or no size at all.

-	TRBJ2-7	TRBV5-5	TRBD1	TGTGCCAGCAGCCTACCGGACAGGGTGCCGTACTTC	CASSLPDRVPYF
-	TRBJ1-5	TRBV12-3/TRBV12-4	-	TGTGCCAGCAGTTTAGCAGAGGGTCAGCCCCAGCATTTT	CASSLAEGQPQHF
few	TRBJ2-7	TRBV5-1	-	TGCGCCAGCAGCTTGGCGCGGGGAGATTCGTACGAGCAGTACTTC	CASSLARGDSYEQYF
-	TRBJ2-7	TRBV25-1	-	TGTGCCAGCGCTCCCGACTACGCCTACGAGCAGTACTTC	CASAPDYAYEQYF
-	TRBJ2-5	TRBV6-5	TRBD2	TGTGCCAGCATGTGGGGGGGGCAAGAGACCCAGTACTTC	CASMWGGQETQYF
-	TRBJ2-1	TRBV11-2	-	TGTGCCAGCAGCCAGAGGCCCGGGACTGAGCAGTTCTTC	CASSQRPGTEQFF
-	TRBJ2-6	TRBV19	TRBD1	TGTGCCAGTAGTACGGGACAGGGGGCGCCTGGGGCCAACGTCCTGACTTTC	CASSTGQGAPGANVLTF
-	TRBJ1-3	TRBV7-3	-	TGTGCCGGCAGCTTAACGAGGGGCTCTGGAAACACCATATATTTT	CAGSLTRGSGNTIYF
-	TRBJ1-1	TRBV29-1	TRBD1	TGCAGCGCTAGACTCCCGGGACAGGGGGCCCTTCACACTGAAGCTTTCTTT	CSARLPGQGALHTEAFF
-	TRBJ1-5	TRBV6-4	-	TGTGCCAGCAGTGACAGGCGGCAGGGCAAGGTCTGGCAGCCCCAGCATTTT	CASSDRRQGKVWQPQHF
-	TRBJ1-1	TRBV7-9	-	TGTGCCAGCAGCCTCAAGGGGGGGACCGGTGAAGCTTTCTTT	CASSLKGGTGEAFF
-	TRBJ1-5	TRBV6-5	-	TGTGCCAGCAGTTACGACCCTGCCAGGGGCAATCAGCCCCAGCATTTT	CASSYDPARGNQPQHF
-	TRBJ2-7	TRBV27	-	TGTGCCAGCAGTTCCAAACCGACAGGCTTCTACGAGCAGTACTTC	CASSSKPTGFYEQYF
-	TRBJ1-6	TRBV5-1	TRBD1	TGCGCCAGCAGCTTGGCCCAGGGGGTGCCTAATTCACCCCTCCACTTT	CASSLAQGVPNSPLHF
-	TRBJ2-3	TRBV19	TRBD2	TGTGCCAGTAGTATAGGCGATAGCGGGACCACAGATACGCAGTATTTT	CASSIGDSGTTDTQYF
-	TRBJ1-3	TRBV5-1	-	TGCGCCAGCAGCTTGGCCCCGGGGACTGGAAACACCATATATTTT	CASSLAPGTGNTIYF
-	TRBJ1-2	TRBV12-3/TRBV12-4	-	TGTGCCAGCAGTTTGGGGACGTTCTATGGCTACACCTTC	CASSLGTFYGYTF
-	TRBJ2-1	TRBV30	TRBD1	TGTGCCTGGGCAGGGGGCGCGAACAATGAGCAGTTCTTC	CAWAGGANNEQFF
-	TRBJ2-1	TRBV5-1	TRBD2	TGCGCCAGCCGCTGGGAGGCGCGGGGGGCGTATGAGCAGTTCTTC	CASRWEARGAYEQFF
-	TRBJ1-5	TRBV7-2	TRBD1	TGTGCCAGCAGCTCCCGGGACAGGGGTAGCAATCAGCCCCAGCATTTT	CASSSRDRGSNQPQHF
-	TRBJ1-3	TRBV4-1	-	TGCGCCAGCAGCCAAGGGGCAGTCTCTGGAAACACCATATATTTT	CASSQGAVSGNTIYF
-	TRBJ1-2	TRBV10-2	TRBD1	TGCGCCAGCAGTGAGTACAGGGGAGGTCATGGCTACACCTTC	CASSEYRGGHGYTF
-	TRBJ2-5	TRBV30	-	TGTGCCTGGGGAAGGGGCGGCGGAGGGCAAGAGACCCAGTACTTC	CAWGRGGGGQETQYF
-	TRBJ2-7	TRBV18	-	TGTGCCAGCTCACCGATTCCGGGACAGGGACTAGGCGAGCAGTACTTC	CASSPIPGQGLGEQYF
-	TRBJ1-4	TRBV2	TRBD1	TGTGCCAGCAGTACGACAGGGGATACTGAAAAACTGTTTTTT	CASSTTGDTEKLFF
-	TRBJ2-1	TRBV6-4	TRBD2	TGTGCCAGCAGTGAACAGGGACTAGCGGGAGTTGAGCAGTTCTTC	CASSEQGLAGVEQFF
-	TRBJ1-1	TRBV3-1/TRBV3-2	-	TGTGCCAGCAGCCAAGGTCTTCGGACACCTAACACTGAAGCTTTCTTT	CASSQGLRTPNTEAFF
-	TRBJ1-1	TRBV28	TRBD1	TGTGCCAGCAGGGTCCAGGGGGCTAGGAACACTGAAGCTTTCTTT	CASRVQGARNTEAFF
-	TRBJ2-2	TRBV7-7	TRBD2	TGTGCCAGCAGAAGGACTAGCGGGAACACCGGGGAGCTGTTTTTT	CASRRTSGNTGELFF
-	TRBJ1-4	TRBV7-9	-	TGTGCCAGCAGCACCCGACAGACAACTAATGAAAAACTGTTTTTT	CASSTRQTTNEKLFF
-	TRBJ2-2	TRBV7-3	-	TGTGCCAGCAGCTTAACTGTCCCCGGGGAGCTGTTTTTT	CASSLTVPGELFF
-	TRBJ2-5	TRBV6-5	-	TGTGCCAGCAGCCAGACCCCACAGGGAAGGGAGACCCAGTACTTC	CASSQTPQGRETQYF
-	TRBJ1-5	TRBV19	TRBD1	TGTGCCAGTAGCACGACAGGGCGGAGCAATCAGCCCCAGCATTTT	CASSTTGRSNQPQHF
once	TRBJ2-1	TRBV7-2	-	TGTGCCAGCAGTCGGGCTCGGGCGGAAGAGCAGTTCTTC	CASSRARAEEQFF
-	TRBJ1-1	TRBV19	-	TGTGCCAGTAGTAGAACTTTGAGCACTGAAGCTTTCTTT	CASSRTLSTEAFF
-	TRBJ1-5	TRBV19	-	TGTGCCAGTAGTATGGTAGCTGGAGCCAATCAGCCCCAGCATTTT	CASSMVAGANQPQHF
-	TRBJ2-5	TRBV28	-	TGTGCCAGCAGACTAGCTTTGTATACGGAGACCCAGTACTTC	CASRLALYTETQYF
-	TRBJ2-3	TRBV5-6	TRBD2	TGTGCCAGCATGGTCCTAGCGGGGGGCACAGATACGCAGTATTTT	CASMVLAGGTDTQYF
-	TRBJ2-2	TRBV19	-	-	CASSSGGPWGRGTGELFF
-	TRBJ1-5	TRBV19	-	TGTGCCAGTAGTCCCGGGACACAAATTTATCAGCCCCAGCATTTT	CASSPGTQIYQPQHF
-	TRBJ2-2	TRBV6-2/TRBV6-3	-	TGTGCCAGCAGTTACCACGGGGGGCCCCCCGGGGAGCTGTTTTTT	CASSYHGGPPGELFF
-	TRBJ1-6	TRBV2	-	TGTGCCACCCACAGGGTAACAGATTCACCCCTCCACTTT	CATHRVTDSPLHF
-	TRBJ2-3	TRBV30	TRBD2	TGTGCCTGGGAAGCGGGAGGCACAGATACGCAGTATTTT	CAWEAGGTDTQYF
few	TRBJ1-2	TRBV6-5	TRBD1	TGTGCCAGCAGCTTGGGGGACAGGGGGACGGCGTACACCTTC	CASSLGDRGTAYTF
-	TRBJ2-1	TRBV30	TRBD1	TGTGCCCACGGGACAGGGGTACGGAATGAGCAGTTCTTC	CAHGTGVRNEQFF